The clone carrying this T cell receptor beta chain was counted once. The sample comes from a study of blood T cell repertoires in COVID-19. Study context: The United States, Italy and Spain provided the acute and convalescent COVID-19 samples.

The repertoire was sequenced with immunoSEQ multiplex PCR; TCRdb's copy has only in-frame clones and lacks some. The sample records over 75,000 clones, 89% being singletons. What was sequenced was peripheral blood. The origin of this receptor is a woman of 80 years or more with active COVID-19.

This CDR3 reads CATSRDPGQETQYF. The CDR3 DNA reads as TGTGCCACCAGCAGAGATCCAGGACAAGAGACCCAGTACTTC. The chain combines TRBV15 with TRBJ2-5; D remains ambiguous. The germline gives CDR1 LNHNV, CDR2 YYDKDF (reference sequence). V was pared by 0 bases and J by 2 bases, with 7 bases between. This CDR3 has 14 residues.